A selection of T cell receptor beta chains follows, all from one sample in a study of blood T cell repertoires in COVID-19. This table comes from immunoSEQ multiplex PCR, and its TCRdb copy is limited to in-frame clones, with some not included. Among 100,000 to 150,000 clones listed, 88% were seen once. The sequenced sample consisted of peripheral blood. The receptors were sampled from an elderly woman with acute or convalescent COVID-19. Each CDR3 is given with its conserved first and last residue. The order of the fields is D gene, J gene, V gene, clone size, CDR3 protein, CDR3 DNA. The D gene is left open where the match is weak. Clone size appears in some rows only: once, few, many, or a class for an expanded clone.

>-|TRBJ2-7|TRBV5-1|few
CASRRGGDAYEQYF
TGCGCCAGCCGAAGGGGGGGAGACGCCTACGAGCAGTACTTC
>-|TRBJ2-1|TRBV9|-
CASSVRTAVINEQFF
TGTGCCAGCAGCGTCCGGACAGCAGTAATCAATGAGCAGTTCTTC
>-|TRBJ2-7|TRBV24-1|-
CATSDSGTPYEQYF
TGTGCCACCAGTGACTCCGGGACACCCTACGAGCAGTACTTC
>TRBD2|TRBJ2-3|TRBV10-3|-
CATLAGAAQYF
TGTGCCACACTAGCGGGGGCTGCGCAGTATTTT
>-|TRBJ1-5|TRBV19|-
CASSGEGFQPQHF
TGTGCCAGTAGTGGAGAGGGATTTCAGCCCCAGCATTTT
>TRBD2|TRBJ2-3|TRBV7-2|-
CASSLETGGATDTQYF
TGTGCCAGCAGCTTAGAAACGGGGGGGGCCACAGATACGCAGTATTTT
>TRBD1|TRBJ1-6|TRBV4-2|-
CASSEGQGDSPLHF
TGTGCCAGCAGCGAGGGACAGGGGGATTCACCCCTCCACTTT
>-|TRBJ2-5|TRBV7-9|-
CASSYGRGQETQYF
TGTGCCAGCAGCTACGGACGGGGACAAGAGACCCAGTACTTC
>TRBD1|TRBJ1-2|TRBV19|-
CASTPGQGRTNYGYTF
TGTGCCAGTACCCCAGGACAGGGCCGGACTAACTATGGCTACACCTTC
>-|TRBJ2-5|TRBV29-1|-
CSVVYSASRETQYF
TGCAGCGTTGTATATTCAGCGTCCCGGGAGACCCAGTACTTC
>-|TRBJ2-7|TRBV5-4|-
CASSLDPGPGHDEQYF
TGTGCCAGCAGCTTGGATCCAGGGCCAGGTCATGACGAGCAGTACTTC
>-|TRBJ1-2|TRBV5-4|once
CASSHDEDYGYTF
TGTGCCAGCAGCCATGACGAGGACTATGGCTACACCTTC
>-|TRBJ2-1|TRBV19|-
CASSRTTVLYNEQFF
TGTGCCAGTAGTCGCACTACCGTCCTTTACAATGAGCAGTTCTTC
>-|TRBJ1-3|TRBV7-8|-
CASSPRGYRNTIYF
TGTGCCAGCAGCCCAAGGGGGTACCGAAACACCATATATTTT
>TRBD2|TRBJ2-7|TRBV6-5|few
CASGRLAGSYEQYF
TGTGCCAGCGGACGACTAGCGGGATCTTACGAGCAGTACTTC
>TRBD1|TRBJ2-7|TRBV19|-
CASSISGQVGYEQYF
TGTGCCAGTAGTATCTCCGGACAGGTCGGCTACGAGCAGTACTTC
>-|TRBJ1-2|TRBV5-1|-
CASSPDPAGESGYTF
TGCGCCAGCAGCCCGGATCCGGCAGGCGAGTCTGGCTACACCTTC
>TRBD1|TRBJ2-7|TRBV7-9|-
CASSQTGSNAYEQYF
TGTGCCAGCAGCCAGACAGGGAGTAACGCCTACGAGCAGTACTTC
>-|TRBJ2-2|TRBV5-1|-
CASTPGENANTGELFF
TGCGCCAGCACCCCGGGGGAGAACGCGAACACCGGGGAGCTGTTTTTT
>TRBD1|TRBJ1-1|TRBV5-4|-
CASSVDRVRATEAFF
TGTGCCAGCAGCGTCGACAGGGTTAGGGCCACTGAAGCTTTCTTT
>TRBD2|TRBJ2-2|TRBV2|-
CATGRTSGSGTGELFF
TGTGCCACCGGACGGACTAGCGGGAGTGGTACCGGGGAGCTGTTTTTT
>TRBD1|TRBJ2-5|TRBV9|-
CASSATGVNQETQYF
TGTGCCAGCAGCGCGACAGGGGTTAACCAAGAGACCCAGTACTTC
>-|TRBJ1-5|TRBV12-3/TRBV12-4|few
CASSFTGNQPQHF
TGTGCCAGCAGTTTCACAGGGAATCAGCCCCAGCATTTT
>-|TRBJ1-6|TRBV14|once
CASRSSTSYNSPLHF
TGTGCCAGCAGATCTAGTACCTCCTATAATTCACCCCTCCACTTT
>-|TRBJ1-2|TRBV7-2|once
CASSYRNYGYTF
TGTGCCAGCAGCTACCGGAACTATGGCTACACCTTC
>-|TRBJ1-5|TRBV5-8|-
CASSKGTSSNQPQHF
TGTGCCAGCAGCAAGGGGACATCTAGCAATCAGCCCCAGCATTTT
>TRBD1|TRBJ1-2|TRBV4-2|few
CASSQDLRTGGYGYTF
TGTGCCAGCAGCCAAGATCTTCGGACAGGGGGCTATGGCTACACCTTC
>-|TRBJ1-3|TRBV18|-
CASSPKGDTYSGNTIYF
TGTGCCAGCTCACCAAAGGGGGACACCTACTCTGGAAACACCATATATTTT
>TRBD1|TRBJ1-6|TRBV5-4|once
CASSFPLTGNDSPLHF
TGTGCCAGCAGCTTCCCCCTGACAGGGAACGATTCACCCCTCCACTTT